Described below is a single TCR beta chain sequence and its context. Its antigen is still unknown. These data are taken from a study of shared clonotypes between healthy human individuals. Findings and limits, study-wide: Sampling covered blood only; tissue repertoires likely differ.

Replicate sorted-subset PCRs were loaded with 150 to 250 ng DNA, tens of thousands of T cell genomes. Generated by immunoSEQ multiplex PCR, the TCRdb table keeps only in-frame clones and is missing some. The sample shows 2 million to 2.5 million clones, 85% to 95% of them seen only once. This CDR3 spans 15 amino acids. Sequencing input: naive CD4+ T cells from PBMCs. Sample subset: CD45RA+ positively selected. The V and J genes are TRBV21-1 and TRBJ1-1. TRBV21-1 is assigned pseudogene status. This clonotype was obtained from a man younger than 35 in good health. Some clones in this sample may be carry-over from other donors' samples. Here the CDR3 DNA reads TGTGCCAGCAGCTTCAAGGTCATTTGGGGCACTGAAGCTTTCTTT. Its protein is CASSFKVIWGTEAFF.